Sequencing of this T cell receptor (beta chain) was carried out in a study of cytomegalovirus exposure and HLA in healthy donors (TCRdb year 2017). With respect to the entire study: The 500 to 800 repertoires of the first cohort and the roughly 120 validation repertoires were produced on the same platform, according to a later analysis. Along with the roughly 710-subject first cohort, a separate validation cohort of around 110 different subjects was used. The aim of the study was to test whether cataloging public T cell receptors could identify signatures of past pathogen exposure. High-throughput TCR immunosequencing, statistical association of individual TCRs with disease status, and machine learning were combined to predict cytomegalovirus infection status.

The CDR3 goes from the cysteine to the phenylalanine over 13 residues. Only the CDR3 part of the read is kept: 39 bases, read in frame from the first base. V is shortened by 6 bases, J by 5 bases, and the region joining them spans 13 bases. CDR1 SNHLY and CDR2 FYNNEI are derived from the germline V gene. The donors were included in the validation cohort of 90 to 150 subjects, a group kept apart from the approximately 670-subject first cohort. What the study reported, not specific to this receptor: The classifier was reported to diagnose cytomegalovirus status with high specificity and sensitivity in both the original and validation cohorts. A total of roughly 160 TCR beta chains were listed by the study as associated with cytomegalovirus. In vitro tests confirmed that three of the cytomegalovirus-associated TCR beta chains recognize cytomegalovirus antigens. A later analysis had no HLA typing for the validation cohort, so co-occurrence there was scored across all 120 or so repertoires. It was suggested by the authors that the approach could potentially be generalized to other disease states and immunological phenotypes. Most TCR sequences were observed very rarely across donors, whereas some public TCRs were present in many individuals. Subsequent analysis determined that TCRs grouped into clusters in the first cohort also showed a tendency toward co-occurrence across the 120 validation repertoires, and 94% of cluster scores exceeded 0.

Libraries were made using the immunoSEQ multiplex PCR assay. The authors' pipeline ran thus. To diagnose cytomegalovirus status from the catalog of TCR beta chain sequences, a statistical classification framework was built. TCRdb limited this immuneACCESS table to in-frame rearrangements with V and J called. A share of clones is missing; checked studies link under half to unresolved V genes, and the rest is unexplained. D and trimming were read from the DNA, whereas the V and J calls and clone size are those reported in that table. The sample records some 140,000 clones, roughly four fifths of which are singletons. The ten most abundant clones make up 1.4% of the sample. To note about this clone: This clone's antigen is unknown. No quality values exist for individual bases; no much larger clone is one base distant.

The V and J segments used are TRBV2 and TRBJ1-1, with a weak D call of TRBD1 (6 bases match). The sequence came from a woman between 25 and 40 years old in good health and CMV-seronegative. The sequenced sample consisted of PBMCs. The nucleotide sequence is TGTGCCAGCAGAACCGCAGGGGAGACTGAAGCTTTCTTT. The encoded protein is CASRTAGETEAFF. Where the CDR3 stops, the reference TRBV2 and TRBJ1-1 genes take over; the full variable domain is EPEVTQTPSHQVTQMGQEVILRCVPISNHLYFYWYRQILGQKVEFLVSFYNNEISEKSEIFDDQFSVERPDGSNFTLKIRSTKLEDSAMYFCASRTAGETEAFFGQGTRLTVV.